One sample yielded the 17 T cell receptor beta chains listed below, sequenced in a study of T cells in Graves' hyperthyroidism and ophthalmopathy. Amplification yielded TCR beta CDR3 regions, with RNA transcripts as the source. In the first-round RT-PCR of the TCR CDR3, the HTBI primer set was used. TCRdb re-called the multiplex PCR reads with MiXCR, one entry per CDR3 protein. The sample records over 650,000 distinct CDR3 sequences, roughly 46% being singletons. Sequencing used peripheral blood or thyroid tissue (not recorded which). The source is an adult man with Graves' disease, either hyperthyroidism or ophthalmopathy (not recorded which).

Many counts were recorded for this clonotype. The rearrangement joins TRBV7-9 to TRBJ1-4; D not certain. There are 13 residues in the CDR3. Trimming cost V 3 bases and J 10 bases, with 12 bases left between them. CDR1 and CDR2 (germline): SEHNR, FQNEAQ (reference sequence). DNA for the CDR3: TGTGCCAGCAGCTTTGGGCCAAACGGAAAACTGTTTTTT. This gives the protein CASSFGPNGKLFF.

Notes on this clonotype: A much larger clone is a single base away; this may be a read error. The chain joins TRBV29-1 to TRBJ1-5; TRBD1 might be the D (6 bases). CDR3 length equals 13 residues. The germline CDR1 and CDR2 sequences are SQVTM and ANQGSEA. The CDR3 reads CSVVAGVDQPRHF. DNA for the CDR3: TGCAGCGTTGTAGCAGGGGTTGATCAGCCCCGGCATTTT.

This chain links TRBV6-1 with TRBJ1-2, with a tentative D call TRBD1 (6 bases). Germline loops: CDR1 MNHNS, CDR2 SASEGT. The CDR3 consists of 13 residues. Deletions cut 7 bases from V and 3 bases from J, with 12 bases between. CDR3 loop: CASIRGVDYGYTF. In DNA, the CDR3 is TGTGCCAGCATCAGGGGCGTAGACTATGGCTACACCTTC.

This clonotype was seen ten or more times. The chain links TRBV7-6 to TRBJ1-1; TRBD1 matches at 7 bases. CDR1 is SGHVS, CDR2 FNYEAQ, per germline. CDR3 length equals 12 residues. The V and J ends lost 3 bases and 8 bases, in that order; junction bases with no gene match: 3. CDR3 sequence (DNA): TGTGCCAGCAGCTTCAGGACAGGAGAAGCTTTCTTT. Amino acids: CASSFRTGEAFF.

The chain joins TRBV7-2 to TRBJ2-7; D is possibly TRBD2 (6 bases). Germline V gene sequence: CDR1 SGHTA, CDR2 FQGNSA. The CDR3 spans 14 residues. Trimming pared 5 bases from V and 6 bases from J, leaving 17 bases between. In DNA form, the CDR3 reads TGTGCCAGCAGCCCCGGCGGGACGAGCGGCGAGCAGTACTTC. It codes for CASSPGGTSGEQYF.

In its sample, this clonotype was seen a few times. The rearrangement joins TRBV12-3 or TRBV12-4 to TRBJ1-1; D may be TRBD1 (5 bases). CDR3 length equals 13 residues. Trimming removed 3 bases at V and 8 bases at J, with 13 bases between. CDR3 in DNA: TGTGCCAGCAGTTTCAGGGTCTGGGTAGAAGCTTTCTTT. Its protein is CASSFRVWVEAFF.

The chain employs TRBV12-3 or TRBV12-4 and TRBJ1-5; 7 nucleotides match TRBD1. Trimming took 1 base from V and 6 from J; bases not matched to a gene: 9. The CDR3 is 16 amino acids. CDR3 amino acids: CASSLDQGGSGQPQHF. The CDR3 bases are TGTGCCAGCAGTTTAGATCAGGGGGGTTCGGGTCAGCCCCAGCATTTT.

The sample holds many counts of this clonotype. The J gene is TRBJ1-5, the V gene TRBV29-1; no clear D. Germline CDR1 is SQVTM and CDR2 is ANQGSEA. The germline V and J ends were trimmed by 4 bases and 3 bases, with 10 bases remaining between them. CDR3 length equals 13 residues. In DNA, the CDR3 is TGCAGCGTTGGGGCGGGAGTCAATCAGCCCCAGCATTTT. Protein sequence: CSVGAGVNQPQHF.

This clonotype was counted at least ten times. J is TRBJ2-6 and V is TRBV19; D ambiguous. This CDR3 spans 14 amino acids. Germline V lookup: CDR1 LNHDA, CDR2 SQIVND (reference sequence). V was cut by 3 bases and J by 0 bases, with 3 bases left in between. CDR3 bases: TGTGCCAGTAGTATGTCCTCTGGGGCCAACGTCCTGACTTTC. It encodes CASSMSSGANVLTF.

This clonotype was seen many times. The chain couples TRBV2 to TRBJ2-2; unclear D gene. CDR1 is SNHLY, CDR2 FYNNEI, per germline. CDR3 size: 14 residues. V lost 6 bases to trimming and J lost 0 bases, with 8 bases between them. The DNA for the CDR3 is TGTGCCAGCAGGGGATCTACGAACACCGGGGAGCTGTTTTTT. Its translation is CASRGSTNTGELFF.

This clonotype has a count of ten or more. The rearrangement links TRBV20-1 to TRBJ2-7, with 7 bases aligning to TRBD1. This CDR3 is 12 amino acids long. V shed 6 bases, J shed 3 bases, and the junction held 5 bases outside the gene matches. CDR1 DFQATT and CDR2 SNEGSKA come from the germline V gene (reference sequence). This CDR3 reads CSATRDSYEQYF. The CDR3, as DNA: TGCAGTGCGACCAGGGACAGCTACGAGCAGTACTTC.

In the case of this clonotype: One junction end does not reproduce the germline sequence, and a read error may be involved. CDR3 in amino acids: CASSLGDQDRGLFF. The CDR3 DNA reads TGTGCCAGTAGCTTAGGGGACCAGGACAGGGGGCTGTTTTTT. The V and J genes are TRBV7-9 and TRBJ2-2, with 9 bases lining up with TRBD1. The CDR3 consists of 14 residues. Germline CDR1 is SEHNR and CDR2 is FQNEAQ (reference sequence).

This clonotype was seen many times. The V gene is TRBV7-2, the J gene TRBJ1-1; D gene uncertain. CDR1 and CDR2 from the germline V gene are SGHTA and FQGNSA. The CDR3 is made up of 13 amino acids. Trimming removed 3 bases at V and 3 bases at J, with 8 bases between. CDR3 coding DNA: TGTGCCAGCAGCTTCCCCCACTACACTGAAGCTTTCTTT. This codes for CASSFPHYTEAFF.

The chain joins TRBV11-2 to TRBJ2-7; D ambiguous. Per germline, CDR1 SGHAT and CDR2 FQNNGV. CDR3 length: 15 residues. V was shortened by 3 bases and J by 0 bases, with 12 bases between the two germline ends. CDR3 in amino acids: CASSLGFGSSYEQYF. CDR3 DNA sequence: TGTGCCAGCAGCTTGGGGTTCGGTAGCTCCTACGAGCAGTACTTC.

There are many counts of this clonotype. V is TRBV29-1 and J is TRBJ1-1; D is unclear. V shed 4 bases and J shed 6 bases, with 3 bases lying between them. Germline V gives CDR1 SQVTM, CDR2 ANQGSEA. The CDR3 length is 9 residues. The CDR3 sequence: CSVGPEAFF. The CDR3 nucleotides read TGCAGCGTTGGGCCTGAAGCTTTCTTT.

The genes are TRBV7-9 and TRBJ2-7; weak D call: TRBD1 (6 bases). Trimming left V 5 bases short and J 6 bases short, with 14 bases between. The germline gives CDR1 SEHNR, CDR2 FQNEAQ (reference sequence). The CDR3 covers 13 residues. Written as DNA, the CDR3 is TGTGCCAGCAGCCAAGGATCACAGGGCGAGCAGTACTTC. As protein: CASSQGSQGEQYF.

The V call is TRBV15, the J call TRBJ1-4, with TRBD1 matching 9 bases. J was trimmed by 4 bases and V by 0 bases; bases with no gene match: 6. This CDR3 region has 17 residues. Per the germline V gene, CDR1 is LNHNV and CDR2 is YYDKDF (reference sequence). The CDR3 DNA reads TGTGCCACCAGCAGAGATCAGAGGACAGGGGATAATGAAAAACTGTTTTTT. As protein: CATSRDQRTGDNEKLFF.